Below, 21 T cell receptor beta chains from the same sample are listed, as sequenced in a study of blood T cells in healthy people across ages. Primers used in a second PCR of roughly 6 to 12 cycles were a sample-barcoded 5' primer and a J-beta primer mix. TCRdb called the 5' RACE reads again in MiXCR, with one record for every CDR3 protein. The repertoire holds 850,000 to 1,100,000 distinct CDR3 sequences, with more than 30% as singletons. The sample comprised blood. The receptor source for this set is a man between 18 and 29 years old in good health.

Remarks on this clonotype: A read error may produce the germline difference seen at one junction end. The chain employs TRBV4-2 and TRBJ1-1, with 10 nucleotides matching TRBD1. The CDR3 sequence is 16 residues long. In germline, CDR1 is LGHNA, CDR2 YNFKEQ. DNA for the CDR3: TGTGCCAGCAGCACCCGGACAGGGGGGCCGAACACTAAAGCTTTCTTT. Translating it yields CASSTRTGGPNTKAFF.

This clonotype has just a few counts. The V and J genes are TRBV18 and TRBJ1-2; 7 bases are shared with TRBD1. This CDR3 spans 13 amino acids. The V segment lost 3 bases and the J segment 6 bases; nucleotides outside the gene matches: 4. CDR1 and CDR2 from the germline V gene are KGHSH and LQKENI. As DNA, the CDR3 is TGTGCCAGCTCACCGGAGGGGGCAAATGGCTACACCTTC. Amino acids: CASSPEGANGYTF.

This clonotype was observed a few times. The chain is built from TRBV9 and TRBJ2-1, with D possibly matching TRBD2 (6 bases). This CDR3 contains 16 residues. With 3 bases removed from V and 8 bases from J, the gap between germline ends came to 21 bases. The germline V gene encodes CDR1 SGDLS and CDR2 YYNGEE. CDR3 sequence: CASSGGTVRPGDEQFF. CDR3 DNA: TGTGCCAGCAGCGGCGGGACGGTAAGGCCGGGCGATGAGCAGTTCTTC.

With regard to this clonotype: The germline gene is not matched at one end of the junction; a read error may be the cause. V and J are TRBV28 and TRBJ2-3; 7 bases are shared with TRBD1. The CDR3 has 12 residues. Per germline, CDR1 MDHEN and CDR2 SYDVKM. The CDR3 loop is CSSRPTGNTQYF. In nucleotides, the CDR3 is TGTTCCAGCAGGCCGACAGGGAATACGCAGTATTTT.

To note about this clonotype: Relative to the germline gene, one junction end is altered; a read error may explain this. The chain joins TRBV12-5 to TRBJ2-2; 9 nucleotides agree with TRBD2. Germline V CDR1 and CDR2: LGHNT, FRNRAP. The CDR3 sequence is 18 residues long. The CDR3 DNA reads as TGTGCTAGTGGTTCTTGGGGAGCTAGCGGGGTTGACACCGGGGAACTGTTTTTT. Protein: CASGSWGASGVDTGELFF.

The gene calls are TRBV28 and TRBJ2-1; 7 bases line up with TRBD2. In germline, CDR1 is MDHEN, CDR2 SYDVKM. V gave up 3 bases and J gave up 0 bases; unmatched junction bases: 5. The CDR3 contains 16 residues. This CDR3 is CASSFRRTSSYNEQFF. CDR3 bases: TGTGCCAGCAGTTTTCGGCGGACTAGCTCCTACAATGAGCAGTTCTTC.

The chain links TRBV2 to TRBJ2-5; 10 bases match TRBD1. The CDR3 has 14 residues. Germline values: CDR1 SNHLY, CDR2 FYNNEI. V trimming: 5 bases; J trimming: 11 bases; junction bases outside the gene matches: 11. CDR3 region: CASSIRTGGNEQYF. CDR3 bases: TGTGCCAGCAGTATCAGGACAGGGGGAAATGAGCAGTACTTC.

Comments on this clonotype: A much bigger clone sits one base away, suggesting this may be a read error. CDR3: CATSDKTGQSDSPLHF. The CDR3, as DNA: TGTGCCACCAGTGATAAGACGGGACAATCGGATTCACCCCTCCACTTT. The chain has TRBV10-3 and TRBJ1-6; possible D gene TRBD1, 6 bases. The CDR3 is 16 residues long. Germline V gene data show CDR1 as ENHRY and CDR2 as SYGVKD.

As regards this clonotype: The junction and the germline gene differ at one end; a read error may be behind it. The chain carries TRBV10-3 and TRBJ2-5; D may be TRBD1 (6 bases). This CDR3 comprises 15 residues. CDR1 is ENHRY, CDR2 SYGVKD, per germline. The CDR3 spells CAISEGQSLQETQDF. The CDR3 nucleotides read TGTGCCATCAGTGAGGGACAGTCCCTCCAAGAGACCCAGGACTTC.

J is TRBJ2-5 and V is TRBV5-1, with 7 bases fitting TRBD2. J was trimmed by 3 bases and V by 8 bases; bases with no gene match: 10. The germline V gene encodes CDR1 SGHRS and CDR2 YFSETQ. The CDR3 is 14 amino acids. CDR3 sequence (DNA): TGCGCCAGTTACCCTACTCGGGGGGAAGAGACCCAGTACTTC. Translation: CASYPTRGEETQYF.

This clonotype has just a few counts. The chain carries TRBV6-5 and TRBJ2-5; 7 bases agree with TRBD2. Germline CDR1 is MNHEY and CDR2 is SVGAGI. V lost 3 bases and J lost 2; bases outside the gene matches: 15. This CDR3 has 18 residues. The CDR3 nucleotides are TGTGCCAGCAGTTATTCCTTAGGAGCGGGGACGAAACAAGAGACCCAGTACTTC. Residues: CASSYSLGAGTKQETQYF.

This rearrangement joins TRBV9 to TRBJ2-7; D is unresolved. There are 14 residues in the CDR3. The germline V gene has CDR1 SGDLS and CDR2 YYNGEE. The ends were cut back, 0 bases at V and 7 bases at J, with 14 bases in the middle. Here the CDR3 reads CASSVGLVGDEQYF. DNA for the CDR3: TGTGCCAGCAGCGTAGGGTTAGTTGGCGATGAGCAGTACTTC. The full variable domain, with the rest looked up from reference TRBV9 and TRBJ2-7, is DSGVTQTPKHLITATGQRVTLRCSPRSGDLSVYWYQQSLDQGLQFLIQYYNGEERAKGNILERFSAQQFPDLHSELNLSSLELGDSALYFCASSVGLVGDEQYFGPGTRLTVT.

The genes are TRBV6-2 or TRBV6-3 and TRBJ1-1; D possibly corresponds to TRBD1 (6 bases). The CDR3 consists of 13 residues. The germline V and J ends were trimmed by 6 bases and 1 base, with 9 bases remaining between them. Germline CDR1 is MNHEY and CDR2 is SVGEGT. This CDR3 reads CASRTGSNTEAFF. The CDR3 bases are TGTGCCAGCAGGACAGGATCGAACACTGAAGCTTTCTTT.

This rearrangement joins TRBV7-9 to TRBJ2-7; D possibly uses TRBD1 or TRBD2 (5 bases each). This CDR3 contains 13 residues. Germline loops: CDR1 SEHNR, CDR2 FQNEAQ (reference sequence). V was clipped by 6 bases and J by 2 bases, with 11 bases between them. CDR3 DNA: TGTGCCAGCAGAGCCGGGGCAACCTACGAGCAGTACTTC. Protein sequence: CASRAGATYEQYF.

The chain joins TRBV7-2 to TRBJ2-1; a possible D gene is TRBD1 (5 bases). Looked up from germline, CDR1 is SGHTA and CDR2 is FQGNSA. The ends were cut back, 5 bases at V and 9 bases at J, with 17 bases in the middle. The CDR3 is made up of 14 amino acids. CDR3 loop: CASSRKAGYREQFF. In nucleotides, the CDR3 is TGTGCCAGCAGCCGCAAAGCAGGGTATCGTGAGCAGTTCTTC.

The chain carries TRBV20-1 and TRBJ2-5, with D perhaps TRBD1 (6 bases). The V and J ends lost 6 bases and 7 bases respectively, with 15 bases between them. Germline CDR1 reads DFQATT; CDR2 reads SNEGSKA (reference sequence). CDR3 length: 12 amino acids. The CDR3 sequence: CSATGQPGTQYF. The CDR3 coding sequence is TGCAGTGCCACAGGACAGCCCGGGACCCAGTACTTC.

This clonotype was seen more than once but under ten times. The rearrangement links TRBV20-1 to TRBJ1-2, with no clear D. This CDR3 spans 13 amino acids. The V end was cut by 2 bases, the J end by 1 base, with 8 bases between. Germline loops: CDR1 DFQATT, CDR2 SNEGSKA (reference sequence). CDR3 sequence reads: CSARRTLNYGYTF. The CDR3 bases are TGCAGTGCTAGACGAACGCTTAACTATGGCTACACCTTC.

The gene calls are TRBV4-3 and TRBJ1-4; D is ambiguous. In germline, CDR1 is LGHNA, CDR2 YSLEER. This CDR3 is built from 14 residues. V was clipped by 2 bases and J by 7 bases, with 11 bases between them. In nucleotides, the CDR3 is TGCGCCAGCAGCCAAATTACGAGGATTGAAAAACTGTTTTTT. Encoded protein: CASSQITRIEKLFF.

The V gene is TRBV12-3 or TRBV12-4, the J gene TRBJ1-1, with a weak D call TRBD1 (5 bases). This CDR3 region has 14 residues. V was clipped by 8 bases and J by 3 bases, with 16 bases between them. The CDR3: CASGKAGRDTEAFF. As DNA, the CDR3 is TGTGCCAGCGGTAAGGCAGGGCGGGACACTGAAGCTTTCTTT.

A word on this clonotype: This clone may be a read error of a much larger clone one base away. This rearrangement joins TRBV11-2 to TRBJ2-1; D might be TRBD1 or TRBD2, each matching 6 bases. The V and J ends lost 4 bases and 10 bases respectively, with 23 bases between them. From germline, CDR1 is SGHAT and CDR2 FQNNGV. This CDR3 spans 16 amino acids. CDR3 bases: TGTGCCAGCAGCTCAAGCTCAGGGGAGGCGGGAATAGAGCAGTTCTTC. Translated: CASSSSSGEAGIEQFF.

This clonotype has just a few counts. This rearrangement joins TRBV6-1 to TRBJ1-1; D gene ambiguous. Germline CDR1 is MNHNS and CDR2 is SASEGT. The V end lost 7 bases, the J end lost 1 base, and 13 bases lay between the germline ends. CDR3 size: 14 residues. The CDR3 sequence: CASMEAGWNTEAFF. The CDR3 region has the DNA TGTGCCAGCATGGAAGCTGGGTGGAACACTGAAGCTTTCTTT.